These 7 T cell receptor beta chains share one sample of origin, sequenced in a study of blood T cell repertoires in COVID-19. TCRdb's copy holds only in-frame clones and misses some; the assay was immunoSEQ multiplex PCR. The table records under 200,000 clones, 88% of them present only once. Specimen: peripheral blood. These receptors originate from a man between 18 and 35 years old with active or convalescent COVID-19.

V usage is TRBV7-2 and J usage is TRBJ2-3, with TRBD1 matching 8 bases. Trimming at V came to 5 bases and at J to 5 bases, leaving 9 bases not matched to a gene. Germline CDR1 SGHTA, CDR2 FQGNSA. The CDR3 has 15 residues. CDR3 nucleotides: TGTGCCAGCAGCACCAATCAGGGGGCGGGAGATACGCAGTATTTT. This sequence encodes CASSTNQGAGDTQYF.

The V and J genes are TRBV6-2 or TRBV6-3 and TRBJ1-2; 10 nucleotides match TRBD1. V lost 4 bases and J lost 8; bases outside the gene matches: 19. The germline gives CDR1 MNHEY, CDR2 SVGEGT. The CDR3 is 18 amino acids. This CDR3 reads CASSSLSISPGTGEGYTF. CDR3 coding DNA: TGTGCCAGCAGTTCTCTTTCGATTTCCCCCGGGACAGGGGAAGGCTACACCTTC.

The chain links TRBV29-1 to TRBJ1-2, with D unresolved. CDR1 is SQVTM, CDR2 ANQGSEA, per germline. Trimming removed 6 bases at V and 8 bases at J, with 13 bases between. This CDR3 has 11 residues. CDR3: CSVGGQRGYTF. The CDR3 nucleotides read TGCAGCGTCGGAGGGCAACGGGGCTACACCTTC. Based on the CDR3 plus reference TRBV29-1 and TRBJ1-2, the full variable domain is SAVISQKPSRDICQRGTSLTIQCQVDSQVTMMFWYRQQPGQSLTLIATANQGSEATYESGFVIDKFPISRPNLTFSTLTVSNMSPEDSSIYLCSVGGQRGYTFGSGTRLTVV.

The chain recombines TRBV28 with TRBJ2-1; 9 positions agree with TRBD2. Losses at the gene ends were 2 bases for V and 5 bases for J; bases not matched to a gene: 28. The CDR3 contains 23 residues. Germline CDR1 is MDHEN and CDR2 is SYDVKM. The CDR3 DNA sequence: TGTGCCAGCAGTTTAGGGTTTCGTTTTCACGTCCCAAACAGTAGCGGGAGACACAATGAGCAGTTCTTC. Encoded protein: CASSLGFRFHVPNSSGRHNEQFF.

The chain carries TRBV6-1 and TRBJ1-1, with 10 positions matching TRBD1. This CDR3 is 15 amino acids long. V was pared by 0 bases and J by 6 bases, with 4 bases of the junction left unmatched. Germline CDR1 and CDR2: MNHNS and SASEGT. Here the CDR3 reads CASSEAGTGVSEAFF. The CDR3 DNA reads TGTGCCAGCAGTGAAGCCGGGACAGGGGTATCTGAAGCTTTCTTT.

The chain has TRBV7-8 and TRBJ1-1, with 9 bases aligning to TRBD1. In germline, CDR1 is SGHVS, CDR2 FQNEAQ. J lost 5 bases, V lost 5 bases, and 9 bases had no gene match. The CDR3 contains 15 residues. The CDR3 DNA sequence: TGTGCCAGCAGCGAGGGACAGGGTTTGAGGACTGAAGCTTTCTTT. Amino acids: CASSEGQGLRTEAFF.

This clone was counted only a few times. The chain carries TRBV28 and TRBJ1-2; 9 bases line up with TRBD1. Germline V gene data show CDR1 as MDHEN and CDR2 as SYDVKM. J gave up 6 bases and V 6 bases, and 5 bases lay outside the gene matches. This CDR3 has 13 residues. The CDR3 protein is CASRWGQGDGYTF. DNA of the CDR3: TGTGCCAGCAGATGGGGACAGGGTGATGGCTACACCTTC.